This TCR beta chain was identified in a study of T cells in Graves' hyperthyroidism and ophthalmopathy. Germline V lookup: CDR1 DFQATT, CDR2 SNEGSKA (reference sequence). There are 16 residues in the CDR3. V lost 0 bases and J lost 2, with 13 bases in between. Amplified regions were TCR beta CDR3 sequences from RNA transcripts. Primed by the HTBI set, a first-round RT-PCR was run on the TCR CDR3. TCRdb re-derived calls from the multiplex PCR reads in MiXCR, one entry per CDR3 protein. The repertoire consists of about 250,000 distinct CDR3 sequences, with roughly 22% occurring once and the leading ten covering 30% to 40%.

The receptor was isolated from a woman aged 40 to 50 with Graves' ophthalmopathy. The V and J genes are TRBV20-1 and TRBJ2-2, with D possibly matching TRBD1 (5 bases). The specimen was blood. The CDR3 nucleotides are TGCAGTGCTAGAGATCGGACACGGCGAAACACCGGGGAGCTGTTTTTT. Protein sequence: CSARDRTRRNTGELFF.